Detailed here is one T cell receptor (beta chain). The antigen is not known. Female donors made up around three fifths of the healthy controls, blood donors whose median age was approximately 61 years (range about 21-75). The sample is drawn from a study of somatic mutations in cytotoxic T cells in rheumatoid arthritis. Study-level points and caveats: Statistically, CD8+ T-cell clonality was not significantly distinct between individuals with rheumatoid arthritis and age-matched healthy controls. The study found that the largest CD8+ clone exceeded 20% of CD8+ cells in 8 of 65 patients.

Profiling relied on immunoSEQ multiplex PCR, and the TCRdb table lists in-frame clones only, not all of them. This sample yields 12,000 or so clones, of which more than 75% are seen a single time; around 15% belongs to the top ten. The CDR3 totals 19 residues. V shed 1 base, J shed 2 bases, and the junction held 11 bases outside the gene matches. Germline CDR1 and CDR2: SGHTA and FQGNSA. Sequences were obtained from CD8+ T cells sorted from blood. This clonotype was obtained from a man aged 45-65 years in good health. The chain uses TRBV7-2 and TRBJ2-3; 11 bases line up with TRBD2. The CDR3 coding sequence is TGTGCCAGCAGCTTAGGAGGACTAGCGGGCTTCATCCCCACAGATACGCAGTATTTT. Amino acids: CASSLGGLAGFIPTDTQYF.